These T cell receptor beta chains were read from a single sample in a study of OX40 agonist ivuxolimab in advanced cancers. Using immunoSEQ multiplex PCR, the repertoire was profiled, and TCRdb retains in-frame clones only, with some absent. Of about 92,000 clones listed, approximately 91% were seen once; the top ten hold less than 0.35%. The sample consisted of CD4+ or CD8+ T cells sorted from blood, taken in a trial of the OX40 agonist ivuxolimab. These receptors were collected from an adult with an advanced solid tumor such as melanoma, head and neck, liver or kidney cancer. The CDR3 runs from the conserved cysteine through the conserved F or W. D genes are given only for firm matches.

V,J,D,DNA,CDR3
TRBV4-3,TRBJ2-3,TRBD2,TGCGCCAGCAGCCAAGATACTAGCGGGAGAAATACGCAGTATTTT,CASSQDTSGRNTQYF
TRBV7-2,TRBJ1-4,-,TGTGCCAGCAGCTTAGAGGGAGGCCCGGCCATTACTATGAAGAAAAAACTGTTTTTT,CASSLEGGPAITMKKKLFF
TRBV9,TRBJ2-2,TRBD2,TGTGCCAGCAGCGTAGGGGGTAGCGGGTACACCGGGGAGCTGTTTTTT,CASSVGGSGYTGELFF
TRBV6-1,TRBJ1-4,-,TGTGCCAGCAGTGAAGGACAGGACGTCGGTGAAAAACTGTTTTTT,CASSEGQDVGEKLFF
TRBV18,TRBJ2-7,-,TGTGCCAGCTCACCAAACGCAGGGGTCCGGGGCGAGCAGTACTTC,CASSPNAGVRGEQYF
TRBV7-2,TRBJ2-2,TRBD2,TGTGCCAGCAGCTCCGGACTAGTCGCCGGGGAGCTGTTTTTT,CASSSGLVAGELFF
TRBV7-2,TRBJ2-1,-,TGTGCCAGCAGCTTAGCCGGGGCAAGCTCCTACAATGAGCAGTTCTTC,CASSLAGASSYNEQFF
TRBV9,TRBJ2-2,TRBD1,TGTGCCAGCAGCGCTATACAGGGGAAATTGGCCGGGGAGCTGTTTTTT,CASSAIQGKLAGELFF
TRBV7-2,TRBJ2-3,-,TGTGCCAGCAGCTCCGGACTGTTCACAGATACGCAGTATTTT,CASSSGLFTDTQYF
TRBV5-1,TRBJ2-1,TRBD1,TGCGCCAGCAGCATAGACAGGGGCTCCTACAATGAGCAGTTCTTC,CASSIDRGSYNEQFF
TRBV6-6,TRBJ2-4,TRBD1,TGTGCCACTAAATCAGGGGGCATAAACATTCAGTACTTC,CATKSGGINIQYF